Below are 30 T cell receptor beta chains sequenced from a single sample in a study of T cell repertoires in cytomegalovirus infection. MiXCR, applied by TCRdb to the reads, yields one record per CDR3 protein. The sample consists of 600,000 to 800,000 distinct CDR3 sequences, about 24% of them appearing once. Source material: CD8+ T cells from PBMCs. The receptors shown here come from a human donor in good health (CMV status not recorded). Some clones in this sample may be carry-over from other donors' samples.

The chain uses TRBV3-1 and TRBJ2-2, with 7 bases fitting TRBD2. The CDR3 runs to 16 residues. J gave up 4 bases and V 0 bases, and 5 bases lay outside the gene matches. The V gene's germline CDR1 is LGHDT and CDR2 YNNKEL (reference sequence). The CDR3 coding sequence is TGTGCCAGCAGCCAAGATAGGACTAGGTTCACCGGGGAGCTGTTTTTT. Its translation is CASSQDRTRFTGELFF.

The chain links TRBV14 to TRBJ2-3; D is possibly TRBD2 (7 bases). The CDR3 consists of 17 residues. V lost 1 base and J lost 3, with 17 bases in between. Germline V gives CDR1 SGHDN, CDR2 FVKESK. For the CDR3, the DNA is TGTGCCAGCAGCCAAGTTGGGGGGGCCGGTGGTACAGATACGCAGTATTTT. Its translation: CASSQVGGAGGTDTQYF.

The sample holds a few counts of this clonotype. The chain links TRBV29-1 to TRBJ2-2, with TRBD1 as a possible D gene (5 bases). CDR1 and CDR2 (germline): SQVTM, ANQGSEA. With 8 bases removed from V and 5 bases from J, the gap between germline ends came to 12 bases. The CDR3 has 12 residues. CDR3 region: CSTFSGTGELFF. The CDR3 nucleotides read TGCAGCACCTTCTCAGGGACCGGGGAGCTGTTTTTT.

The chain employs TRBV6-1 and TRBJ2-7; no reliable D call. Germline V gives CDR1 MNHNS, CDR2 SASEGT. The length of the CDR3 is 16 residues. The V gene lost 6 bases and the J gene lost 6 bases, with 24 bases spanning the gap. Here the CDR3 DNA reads TGTGCCAGCAGCGAGGCTTCGGACGGGCTTTGGGGCGAGCAGTACTTC. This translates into CASSEASDGLWGEQYF.

The CDR3 reads CASSEAVRSGGYEQYF. The CDR3 coding sequence is TGTGCCAGCAGTGAAGCGGTTCGATCAGGGGGGTACGAGCAGTACTTC. The rearrangement uses TRBV6-1 and TRBJ2-7; the D gene is possibly TRBD1 (7 bases). CDR1 is MNHNS and CDR2 is SASEGT in the germline V gene. The V and J ends lost 0 bases and 4 bases respectively, with 16 bases between them. This CDR3 has 16 residues.

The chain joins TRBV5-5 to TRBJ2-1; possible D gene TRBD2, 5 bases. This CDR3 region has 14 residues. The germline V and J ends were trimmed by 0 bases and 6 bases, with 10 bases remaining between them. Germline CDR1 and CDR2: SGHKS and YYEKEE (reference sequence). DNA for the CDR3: TGTGCCAGCAGCTTGGGAGGCGGGCTCAATGAGCAGTTCTTC. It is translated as CASSLGGGLNEQFF.

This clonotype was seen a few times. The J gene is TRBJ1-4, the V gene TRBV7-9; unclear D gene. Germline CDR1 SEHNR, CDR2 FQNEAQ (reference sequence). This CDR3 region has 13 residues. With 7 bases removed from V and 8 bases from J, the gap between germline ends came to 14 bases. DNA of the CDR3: TGTGCCAGCACTCCCCGAGGAGGCGAAAAACTGTTTTTT. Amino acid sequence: CASTPRGGEKLFF.

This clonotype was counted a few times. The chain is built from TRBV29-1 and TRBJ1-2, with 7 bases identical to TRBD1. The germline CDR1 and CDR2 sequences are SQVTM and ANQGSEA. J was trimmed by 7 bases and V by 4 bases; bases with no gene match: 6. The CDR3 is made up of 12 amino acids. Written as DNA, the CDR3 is TGCAGCGTTGCAACAGGGGAAGTTGGCTACACCTTC. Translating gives CSVATGEVGYTF.

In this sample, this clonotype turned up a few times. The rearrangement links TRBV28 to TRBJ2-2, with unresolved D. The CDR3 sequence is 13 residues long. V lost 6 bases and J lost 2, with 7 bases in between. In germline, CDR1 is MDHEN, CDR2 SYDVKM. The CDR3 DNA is TGTGCCAGCAGGACCCAAAACACCGGGGAGCTGTTTTTT. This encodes CASRTQNTGELFF.

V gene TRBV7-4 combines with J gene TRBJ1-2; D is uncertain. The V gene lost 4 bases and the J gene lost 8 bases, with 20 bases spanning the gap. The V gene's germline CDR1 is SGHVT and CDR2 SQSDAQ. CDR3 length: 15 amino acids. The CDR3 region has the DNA TGTGCCAGCAGCTACTCGGCCACCCCGTTTCGCGGCTACACCTTC. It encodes CASSYSATPFRGYTF.

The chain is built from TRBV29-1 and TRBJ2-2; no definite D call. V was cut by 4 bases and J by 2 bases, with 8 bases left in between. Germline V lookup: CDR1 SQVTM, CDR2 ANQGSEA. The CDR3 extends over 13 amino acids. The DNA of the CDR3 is TGCAGCGTTGGGATTAGAAACACCGGGGAGCTGTTTTTT. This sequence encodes CSVGIRNTGELFF.

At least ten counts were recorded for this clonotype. In DNA, the CDR3 is TGTGCCAGCAGTGAGGTGGCCGCGGGAGAGACCCAGTACTTC. Translated: CASSEVAAGETQYF. The rearrangement uses TRBV2 and TRBJ2-5; weak D call: TRBD2 (5 bases). Germline lookup yields CDR1 SNHLY and CDR2 FYNNEI. The V end lost 3 bases, the J end lost 4 bases, and 12 bases lay between the germline ends. The CDR3 extends over 14 amino acids.

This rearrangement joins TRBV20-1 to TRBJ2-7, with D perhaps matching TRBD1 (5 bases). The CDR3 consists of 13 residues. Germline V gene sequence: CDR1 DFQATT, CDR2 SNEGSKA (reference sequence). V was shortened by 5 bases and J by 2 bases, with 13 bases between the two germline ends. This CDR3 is CSALHRGPYEQYF. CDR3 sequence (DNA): TGCAGTGCTTTGCATAGGGGCCCCTACGAGCAGTACTTC.

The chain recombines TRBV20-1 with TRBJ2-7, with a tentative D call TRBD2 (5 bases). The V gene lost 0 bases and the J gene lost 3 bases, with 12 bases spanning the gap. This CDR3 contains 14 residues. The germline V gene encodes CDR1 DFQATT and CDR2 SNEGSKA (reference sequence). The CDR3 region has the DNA TGCAGTGCTAGAGATCCAGAGGGCCTCTACGAGCAGTACGTC. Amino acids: CSARDPEGLYEQYV.

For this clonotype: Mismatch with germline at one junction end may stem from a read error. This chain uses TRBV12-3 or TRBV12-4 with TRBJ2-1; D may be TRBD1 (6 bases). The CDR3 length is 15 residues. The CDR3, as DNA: TGTACCAGCAGTTTCGGGACAAGACATGACAATGAGCAGTTCTTC. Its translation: CTSSFGTRHDNEQFF.

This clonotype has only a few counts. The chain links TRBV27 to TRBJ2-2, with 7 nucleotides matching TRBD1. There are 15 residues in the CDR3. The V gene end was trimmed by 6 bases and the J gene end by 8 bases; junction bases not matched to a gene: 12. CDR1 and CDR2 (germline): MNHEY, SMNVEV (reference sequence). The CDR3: CASSTIQGMTGELFF. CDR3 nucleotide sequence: TGTGCCAGCAGCACTATACAGGGGATGACAGGGGAGCTGTTTTTT.

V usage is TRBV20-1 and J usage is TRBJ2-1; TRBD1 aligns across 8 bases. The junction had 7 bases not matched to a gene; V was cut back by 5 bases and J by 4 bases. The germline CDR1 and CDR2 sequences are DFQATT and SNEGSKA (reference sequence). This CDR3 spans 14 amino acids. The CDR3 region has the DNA TGCAGTGCTGTGACAGGGGATTTGTACAATGAGCAGTTCTTC. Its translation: CSAVTGDLYNEQFF.

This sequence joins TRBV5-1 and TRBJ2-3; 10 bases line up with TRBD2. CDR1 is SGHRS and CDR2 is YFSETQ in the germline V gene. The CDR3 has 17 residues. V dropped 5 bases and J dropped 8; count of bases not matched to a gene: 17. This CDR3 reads CASRDGLAVPRTGTQYF. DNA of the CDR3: TGCGCCAGCAGAGACGGACTAGCGGTTCCTCGGACGGGTACGCAGTATTTT.

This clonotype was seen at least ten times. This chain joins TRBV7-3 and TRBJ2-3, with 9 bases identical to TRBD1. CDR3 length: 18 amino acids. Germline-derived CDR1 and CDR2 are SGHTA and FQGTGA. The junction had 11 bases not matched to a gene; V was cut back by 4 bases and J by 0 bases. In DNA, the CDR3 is TGTGCCAGCAGCTCTCCCGGGACAGGGTCCATTAGCACAGATACGCAGTATTTT. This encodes CASSSPGTGSISTDTQYF.

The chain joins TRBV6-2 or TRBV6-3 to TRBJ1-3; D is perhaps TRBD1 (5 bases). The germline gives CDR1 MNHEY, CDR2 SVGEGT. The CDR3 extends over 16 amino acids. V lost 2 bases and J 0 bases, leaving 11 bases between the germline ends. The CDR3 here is CASSYGRQLSGNTIYF. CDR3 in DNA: TGTGCCAGCAGTTACGGCCGACAGCTCTCTGGAAACACCATATATTTT.

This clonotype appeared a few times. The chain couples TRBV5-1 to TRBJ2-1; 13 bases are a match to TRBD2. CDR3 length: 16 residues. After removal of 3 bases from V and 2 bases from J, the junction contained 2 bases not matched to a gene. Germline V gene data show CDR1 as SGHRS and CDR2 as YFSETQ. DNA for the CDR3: TGCGCCAGCAGCTGGGGACTAGCGGGGACCTACAATGAGCAGTTCTTC. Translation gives CASSWGLAGTYNEQFF.

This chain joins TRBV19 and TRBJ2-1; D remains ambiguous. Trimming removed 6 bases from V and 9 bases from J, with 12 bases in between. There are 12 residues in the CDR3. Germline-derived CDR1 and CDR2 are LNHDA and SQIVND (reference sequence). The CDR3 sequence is CASSMDRVEQFF. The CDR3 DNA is TGTGCCAGTAGCATGGATAGGGTTGAGCAGTTCTTC.

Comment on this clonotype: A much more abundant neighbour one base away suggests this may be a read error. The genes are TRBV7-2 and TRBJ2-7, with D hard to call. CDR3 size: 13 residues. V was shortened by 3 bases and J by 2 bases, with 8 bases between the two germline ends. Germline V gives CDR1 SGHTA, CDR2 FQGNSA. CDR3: CASSFVGAYEQYF. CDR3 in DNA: TGTGCCAGCAGCTTTGTCGGAGCCTACGAGCAGTACTTC.

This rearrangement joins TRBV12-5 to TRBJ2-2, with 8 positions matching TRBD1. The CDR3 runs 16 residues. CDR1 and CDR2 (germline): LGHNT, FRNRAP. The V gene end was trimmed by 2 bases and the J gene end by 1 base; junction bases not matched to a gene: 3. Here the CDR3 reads CASGLSGTGNTGELFF. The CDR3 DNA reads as TGTGCTAGTGGTTTGTCGGGGACAGGGAACACCGGGGAGCTGTTTTTT.

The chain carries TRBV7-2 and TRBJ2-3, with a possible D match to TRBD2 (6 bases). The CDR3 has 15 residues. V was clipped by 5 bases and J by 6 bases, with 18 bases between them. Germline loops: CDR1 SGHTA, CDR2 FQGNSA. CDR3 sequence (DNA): TGTGCCAGCAGCCAGAGCCCCGCGCTAGCGGATACGCAGTATTTT. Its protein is CASSQSPALADTQYF.

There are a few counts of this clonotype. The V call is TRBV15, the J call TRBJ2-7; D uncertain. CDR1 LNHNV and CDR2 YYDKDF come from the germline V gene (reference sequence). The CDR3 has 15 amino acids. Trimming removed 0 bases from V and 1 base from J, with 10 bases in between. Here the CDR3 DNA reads TGTGCCACCAGCAGAGATGGTACGGGTTCCTACGAGCAGTACTTC. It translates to CATSRDGTGSYEQYF.

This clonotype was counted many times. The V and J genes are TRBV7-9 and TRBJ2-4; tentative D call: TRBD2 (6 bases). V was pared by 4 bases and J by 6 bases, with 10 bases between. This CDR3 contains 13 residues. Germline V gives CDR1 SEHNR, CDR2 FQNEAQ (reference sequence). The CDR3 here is CASSSGGGNIQYF. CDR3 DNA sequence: TGTGCCAGCAGCTCCGGGGGAGGAAACATTCAGTACTTC. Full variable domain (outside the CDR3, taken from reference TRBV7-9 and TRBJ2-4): DTGVSQNPRHKITKRGQNVTFRCDPISEHNRLYWYRQTLGQGPEFLTYFQNEAQLEKSRLLSDRFSAERPKGSFSTLEIQRTEQGDSAMYLCASSSGGGNIQYFGAGTRLSVL.

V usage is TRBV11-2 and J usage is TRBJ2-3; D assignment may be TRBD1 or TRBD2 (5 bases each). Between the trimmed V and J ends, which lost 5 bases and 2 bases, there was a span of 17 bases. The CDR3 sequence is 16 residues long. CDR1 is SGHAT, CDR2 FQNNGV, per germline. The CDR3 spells CASSRRDVGYTDTQYF. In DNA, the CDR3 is TGTGCCAGCAGCCGAAGGGACGTCGGCTACACAGATACGCAGTATTTT. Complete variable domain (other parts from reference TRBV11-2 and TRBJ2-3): EAGVAQSPRYKIIEKRQSVAFWCNPISGHATLYWYQQILGQGPKLLIQFQNNGVVDDSQLPKDRFSAERLKGVDSTLKIQPAKLEDSAVYLCASSRRDVGYTDTQYFGPGTRLTVL.

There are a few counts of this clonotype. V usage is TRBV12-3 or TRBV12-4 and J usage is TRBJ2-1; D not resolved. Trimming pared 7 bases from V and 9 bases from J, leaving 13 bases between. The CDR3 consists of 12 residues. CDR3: CASTYAWGEQFF. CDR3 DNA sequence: TGTGCCAGCACCTACGCTTGGGGTGAGCAGTTCTTC.

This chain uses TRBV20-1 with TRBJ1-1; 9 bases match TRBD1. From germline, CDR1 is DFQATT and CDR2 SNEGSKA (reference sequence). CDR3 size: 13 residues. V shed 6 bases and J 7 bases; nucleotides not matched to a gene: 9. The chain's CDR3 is CSAKPQGAIEAFF. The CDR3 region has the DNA TGCAGTGCGAAGCCACAGGGGGCAATTGAAGCTTTCTTT.